This T cell receptor beta chain derives from a study of T-cell memory formation after mild COVID-19. TCRdb passed the 5' RACE reads through MiXCR, listing each CDR3 protein once. This table holds over 350,000 distinct CDR3 sequences, around a sixth found once. This clonotype was seen only a few times. The sequenced sample was PBMCs or a T cell subset sorted from them (not recorded which). The TCR originated in a man aged 18 to 30 who had mild COVID-19 (a few samples of this study predate the infection). Cell type and time point are not known.

This chain's CDR3 is CASTLSARSTDTQYF. In nucleotides, the CDR3 is TGTGCCAGCACCCTCAGCGCTCGCAGCACAGATACGCAGTATTTT. The V and J genes are TRBV7-8 and TRBJ2-3; D ambiguous. CDR1 is SGHVS, CDR2 FQNEAQ, per germline. The V and J ends lost 7 bases and 0 bases respectively, with 14 bases between them. The CDR3 runs to 15 residues.